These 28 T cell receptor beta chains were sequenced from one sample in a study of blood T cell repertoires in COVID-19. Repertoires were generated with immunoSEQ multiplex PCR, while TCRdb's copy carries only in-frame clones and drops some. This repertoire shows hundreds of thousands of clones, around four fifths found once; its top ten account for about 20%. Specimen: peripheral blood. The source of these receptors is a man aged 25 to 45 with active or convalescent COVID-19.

In nucleotides, the CDR3 is TGTGCCATCAGTTATCAGGGGGCTTCGAACACTGAAGCTTTCTTT. Its translation is CAISYQGASNTEAFF. This rearrangement joins TRBV10-3 to TRBJ1-1, with 8 bases fitting TRBD1. J gave up 1 base and V 5 bases, and 6 bases lay outside the gene matches. There are 15 residues in the CDR3. Germline lookup yields CDR1 ENHRY and CDR2 SYGVKD.

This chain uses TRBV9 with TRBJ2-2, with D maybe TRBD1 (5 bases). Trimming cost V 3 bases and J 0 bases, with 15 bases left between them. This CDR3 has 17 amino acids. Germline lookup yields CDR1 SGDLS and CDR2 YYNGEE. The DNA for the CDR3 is TGTGCCAGCAGCGCTACTTTGACAGCTCCGAACACCGGGGAGCTGTTTTTT. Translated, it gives CASSATLTAPNTGELFF.

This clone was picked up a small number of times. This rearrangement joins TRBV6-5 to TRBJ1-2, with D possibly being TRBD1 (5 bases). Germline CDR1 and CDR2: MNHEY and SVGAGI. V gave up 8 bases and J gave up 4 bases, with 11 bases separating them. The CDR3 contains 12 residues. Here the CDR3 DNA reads TGTGCCAGCTATAGGGGAGGCTATGGCTACACCTTC. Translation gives CASYRGGYGYTF.

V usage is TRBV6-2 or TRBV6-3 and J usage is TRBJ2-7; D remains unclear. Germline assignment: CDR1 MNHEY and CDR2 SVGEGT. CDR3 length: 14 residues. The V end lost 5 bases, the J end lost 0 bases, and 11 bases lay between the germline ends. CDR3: CASSGTIDSYEQYF. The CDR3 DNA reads TGTGCCAGCAGTGGCACTATCGACTCCTACGAGCAGTACTTC.

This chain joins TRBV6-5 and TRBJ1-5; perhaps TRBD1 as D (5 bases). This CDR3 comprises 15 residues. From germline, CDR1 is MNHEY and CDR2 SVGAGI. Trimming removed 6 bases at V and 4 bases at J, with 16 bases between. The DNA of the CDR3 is TGTGCCAGCAGCAATACCGGGACTCAGAATCAGCCCCAGCATTTT. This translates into CASSNTGTQNQPQHF.

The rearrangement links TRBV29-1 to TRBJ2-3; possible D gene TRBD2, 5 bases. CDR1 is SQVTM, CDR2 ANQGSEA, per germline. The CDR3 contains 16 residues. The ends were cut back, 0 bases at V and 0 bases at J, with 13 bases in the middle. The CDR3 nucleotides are TGCAGCGTTGAAGATCGGGAAAGATCTAGCACAGATACGCAGTATTTT. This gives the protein CSVEDRERSSTDTQYF.

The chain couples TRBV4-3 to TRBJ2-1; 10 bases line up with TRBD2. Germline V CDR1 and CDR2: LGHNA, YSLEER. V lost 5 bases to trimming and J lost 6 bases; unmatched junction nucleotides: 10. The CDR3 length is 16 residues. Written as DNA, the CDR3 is TGCGCCAGCAGCACGAACCCGGGACTAGCGATCAATGAGCAGTTCTTC. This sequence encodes CASSTNPGLAINEQFF.

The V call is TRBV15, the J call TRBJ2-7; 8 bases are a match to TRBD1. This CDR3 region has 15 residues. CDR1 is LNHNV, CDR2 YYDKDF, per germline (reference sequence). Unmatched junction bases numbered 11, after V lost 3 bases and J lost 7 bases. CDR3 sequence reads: CATSRGGQGVGEQYF. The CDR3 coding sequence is TGTGCCACCAGCAGGGGAGGACAGGGCGTAGGGGAGCAGTACTTC. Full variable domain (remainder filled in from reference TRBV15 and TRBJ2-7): DAMVIQNPRYQVTQFGKPVTLSCSQTLNHNVMYWYQQKSSQAPKLLFHYYDKDFNNEADTPDNFQSRRPNTSFCFLDIRSPGLGDTAMYLCATSRGGQGVGEQYFGPGTRLTVT.

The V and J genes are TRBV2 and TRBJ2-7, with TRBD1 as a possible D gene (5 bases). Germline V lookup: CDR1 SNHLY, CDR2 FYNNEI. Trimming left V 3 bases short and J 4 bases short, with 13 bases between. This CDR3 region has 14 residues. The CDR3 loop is CASSESDRPYEQYF. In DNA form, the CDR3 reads TGTGCCAGCAGTGAGAGTGACAGACCTTACGAGCAGTACTTC.

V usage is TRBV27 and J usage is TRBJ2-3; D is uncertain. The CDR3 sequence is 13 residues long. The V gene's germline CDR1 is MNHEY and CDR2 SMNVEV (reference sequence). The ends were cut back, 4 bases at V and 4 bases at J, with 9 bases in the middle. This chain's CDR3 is CASSSHEADTQYF. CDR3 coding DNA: TGTGCCAGCAGTTCCCATGAGGCAGATACGCAGTATTTT.

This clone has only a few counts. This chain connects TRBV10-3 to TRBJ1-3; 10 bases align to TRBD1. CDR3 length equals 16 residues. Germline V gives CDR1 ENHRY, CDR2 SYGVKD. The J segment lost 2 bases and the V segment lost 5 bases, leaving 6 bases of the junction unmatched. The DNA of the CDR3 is TGTGCCATCAGTCCGGGACAGGGGCTAACTGGAAACACCATATATTTT. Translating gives CAISPGQGLTGNTIYF.

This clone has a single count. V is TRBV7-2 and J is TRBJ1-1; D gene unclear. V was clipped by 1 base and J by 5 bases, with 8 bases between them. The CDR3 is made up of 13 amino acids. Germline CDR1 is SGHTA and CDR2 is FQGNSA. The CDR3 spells CASSLVVETEAFF. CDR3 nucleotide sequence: TGTGCCAGCAGCTTAGTGGTAGAAACTGAAGCTTTCTTT.

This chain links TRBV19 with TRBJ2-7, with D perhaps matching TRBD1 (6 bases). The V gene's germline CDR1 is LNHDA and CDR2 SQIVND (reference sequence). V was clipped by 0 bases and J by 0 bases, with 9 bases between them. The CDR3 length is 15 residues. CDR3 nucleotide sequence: TGTGCCAGTAGTATAGACCGGGACACCTCCTACGAGCAGTACTTC. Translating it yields CASSIDRDTSYEQYF. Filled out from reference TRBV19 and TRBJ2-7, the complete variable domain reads DGGITQSPKYLFRKEGQNVTLSCEQNLNHDAMYWYRQDPGQGLRLIYYSQIVNDFQKGDIAEGYSVSREKKESFPLTVTSAQKNPTAFYLCASSIDRDTSYEQYFGPGTRLTVT.

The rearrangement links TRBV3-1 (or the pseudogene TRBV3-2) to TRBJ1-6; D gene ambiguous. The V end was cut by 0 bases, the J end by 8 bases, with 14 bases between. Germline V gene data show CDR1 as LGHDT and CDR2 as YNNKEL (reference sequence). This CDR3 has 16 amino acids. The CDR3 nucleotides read TGTGCCAGCAGCCAAGACTTAGCCGTGGCTTATTCACCCCTCCACTTT. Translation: CASSQDLAVAYSPLHF.

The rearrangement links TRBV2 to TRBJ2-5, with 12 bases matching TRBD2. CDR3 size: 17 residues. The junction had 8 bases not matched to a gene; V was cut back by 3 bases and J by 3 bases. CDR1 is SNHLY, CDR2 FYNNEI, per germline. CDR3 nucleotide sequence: TGTGCCAGCAGTGATCCACTAGCGGGAGGTATCGAAGAGACCCAGTACTTC. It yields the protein CASSDPLAGGIEETQYF.

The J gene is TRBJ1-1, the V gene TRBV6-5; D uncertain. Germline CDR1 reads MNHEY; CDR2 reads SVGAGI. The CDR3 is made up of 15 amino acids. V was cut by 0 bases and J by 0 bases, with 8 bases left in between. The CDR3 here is CASSYSYRLNTEAFF. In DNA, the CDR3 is TGTGCCAGCAGTTACTCGTACAGATTGAACACTGAAGCTTTCTTT.

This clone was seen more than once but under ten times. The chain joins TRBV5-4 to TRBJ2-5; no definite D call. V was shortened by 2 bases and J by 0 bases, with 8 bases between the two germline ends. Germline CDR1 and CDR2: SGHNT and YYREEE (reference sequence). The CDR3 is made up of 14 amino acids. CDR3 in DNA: TGTGCCAGCAGCTTAGAACGGGACCAAGAGACCCAGTACTTC. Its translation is CASSLERDQETQYF.

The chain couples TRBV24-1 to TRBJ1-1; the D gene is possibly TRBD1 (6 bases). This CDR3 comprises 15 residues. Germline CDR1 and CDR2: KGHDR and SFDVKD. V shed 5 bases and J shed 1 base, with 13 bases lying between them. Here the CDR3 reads CATSATGQQNTEAFF. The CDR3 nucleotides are TGTGCCACCAGTGCCACAGGACAGCAGAACACTGAAGCTTTCTTT.

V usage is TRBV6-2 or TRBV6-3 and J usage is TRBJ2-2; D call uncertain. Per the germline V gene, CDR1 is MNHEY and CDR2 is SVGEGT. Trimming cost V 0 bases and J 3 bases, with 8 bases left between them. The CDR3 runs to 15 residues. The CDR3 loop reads CASSYSLYDTGELFF. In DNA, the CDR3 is TGTGCCAGCAGTTACTCGCTATATGACACCGGGGAGCTGTTTTTT.

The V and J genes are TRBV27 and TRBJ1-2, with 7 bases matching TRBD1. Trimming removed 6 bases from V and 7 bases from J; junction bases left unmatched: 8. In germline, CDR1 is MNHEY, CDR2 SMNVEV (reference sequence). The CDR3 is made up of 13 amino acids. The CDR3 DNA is TGTGCCAGCAGCCTTACAGGGGTTAGTGGCTACACCTTC. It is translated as CASSLTGVSGYTF.

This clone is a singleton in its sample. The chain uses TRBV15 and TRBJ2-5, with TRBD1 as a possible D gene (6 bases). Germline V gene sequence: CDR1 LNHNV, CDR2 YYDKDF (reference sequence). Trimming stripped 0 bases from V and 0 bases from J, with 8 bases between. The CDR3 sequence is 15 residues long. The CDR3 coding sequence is TGTGCCACCAGCAGAGACCAGGGGTACCAAGAGACCCAGTACTTC. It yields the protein CATSRDQGYQETQYF.

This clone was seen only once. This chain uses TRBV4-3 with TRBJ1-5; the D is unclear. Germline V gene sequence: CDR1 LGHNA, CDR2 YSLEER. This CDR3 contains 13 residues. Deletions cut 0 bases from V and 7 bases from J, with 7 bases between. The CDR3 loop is CASSQDTVQPQHF. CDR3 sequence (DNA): TGCGCCAGCAGCCAAGACACAGTCCAGCCCCAGCATTTT.

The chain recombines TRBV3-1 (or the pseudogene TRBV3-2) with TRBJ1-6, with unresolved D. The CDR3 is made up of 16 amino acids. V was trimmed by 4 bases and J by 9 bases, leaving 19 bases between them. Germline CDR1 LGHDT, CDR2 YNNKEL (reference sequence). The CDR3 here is CASSPGPGLGSSPLHF. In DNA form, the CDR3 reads TGTGCCAGCAGCCCCGGGCCGGGCCTGGGGAGTTCACCCCTCCACTTT.

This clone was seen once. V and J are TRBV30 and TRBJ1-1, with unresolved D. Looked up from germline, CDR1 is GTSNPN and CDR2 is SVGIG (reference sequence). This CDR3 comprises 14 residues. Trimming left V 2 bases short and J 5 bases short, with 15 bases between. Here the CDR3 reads CAWSPGPRRTEAFF. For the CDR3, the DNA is TGTGCCTGGAGTCCGGGCCCAAGGAGGACTGAAGCTTTCTTT.

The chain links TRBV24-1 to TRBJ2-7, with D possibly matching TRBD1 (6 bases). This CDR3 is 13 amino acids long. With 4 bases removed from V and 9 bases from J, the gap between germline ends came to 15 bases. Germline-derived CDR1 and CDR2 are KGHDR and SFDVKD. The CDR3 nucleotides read TGTGCCACCAGTGACCAGGGGAAGGCGGGGCAGTACTTC. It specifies CATSDQGKAGQYF.

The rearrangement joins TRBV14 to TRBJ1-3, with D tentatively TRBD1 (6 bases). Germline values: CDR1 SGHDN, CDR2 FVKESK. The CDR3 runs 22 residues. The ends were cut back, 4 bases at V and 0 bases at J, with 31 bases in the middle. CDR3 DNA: TGTGCCAGCAGCCTAGAAGAGAGTGACTCGCTAGAGACAGGCGACTCTGGAAACACCATATATTTT. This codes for CASSLEESDSLETGDSGNTIYF.

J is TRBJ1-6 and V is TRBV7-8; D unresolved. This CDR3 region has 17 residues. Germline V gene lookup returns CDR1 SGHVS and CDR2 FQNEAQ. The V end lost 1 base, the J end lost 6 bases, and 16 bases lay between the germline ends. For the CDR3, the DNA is TGTGCCAGCAGCTTAGGGCCCCGAGGACTGTCTAATTCACCCCTCCACTTT. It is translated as CASSLGPRGLSNSPLHF. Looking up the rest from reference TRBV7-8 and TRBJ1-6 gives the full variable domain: GAGVSQSPRYKVAKRGQDVALRCDPISGHVSLFWYQQALGQGPEFLTYFQNEAQLDKSGLPSDRFFAERPEGSVSTLKIQRTQQEDSAVYLCASSLGPRGLSNSPLHFGNGTRLTVT.

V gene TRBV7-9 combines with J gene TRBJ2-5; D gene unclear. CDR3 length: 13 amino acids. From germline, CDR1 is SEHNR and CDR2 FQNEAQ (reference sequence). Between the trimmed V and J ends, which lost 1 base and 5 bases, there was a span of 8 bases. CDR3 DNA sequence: TGTGCCAGCAGCTTAGACACGTTGGAGACCCAGTACTTC. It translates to CASSLDTLETQYF.